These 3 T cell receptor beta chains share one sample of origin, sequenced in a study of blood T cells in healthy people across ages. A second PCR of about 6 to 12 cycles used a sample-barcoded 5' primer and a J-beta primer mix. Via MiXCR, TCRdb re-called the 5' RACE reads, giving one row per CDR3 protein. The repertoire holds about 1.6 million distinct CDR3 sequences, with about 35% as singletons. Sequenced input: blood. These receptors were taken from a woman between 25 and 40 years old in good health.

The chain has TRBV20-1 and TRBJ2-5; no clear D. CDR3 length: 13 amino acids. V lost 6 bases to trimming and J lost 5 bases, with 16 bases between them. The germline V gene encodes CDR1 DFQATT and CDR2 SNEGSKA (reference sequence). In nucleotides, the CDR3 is TGCAGTGCCCCCCAAAGTGGGCCGGAGACCCAGTACTTC. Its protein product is CSAPQSGPETQYF.

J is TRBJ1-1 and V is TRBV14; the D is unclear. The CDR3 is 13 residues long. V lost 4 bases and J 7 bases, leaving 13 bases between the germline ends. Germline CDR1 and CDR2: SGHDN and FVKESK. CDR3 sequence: CASSLLTHVEAFF. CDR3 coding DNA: TGTGCCAGCAGCCTTCTAACTCACGTTGAAGCTTTCTTT.

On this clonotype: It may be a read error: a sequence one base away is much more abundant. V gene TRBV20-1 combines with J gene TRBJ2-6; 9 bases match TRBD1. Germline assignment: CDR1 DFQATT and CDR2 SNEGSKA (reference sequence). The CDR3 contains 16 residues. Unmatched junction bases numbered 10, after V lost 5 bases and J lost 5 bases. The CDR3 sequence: CSAWGTGKSRANVLTF. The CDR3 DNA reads TGCAGTGCTTGGGGGACAGGGAAATCTAGGGCCAACGTCCTGACTTTC.